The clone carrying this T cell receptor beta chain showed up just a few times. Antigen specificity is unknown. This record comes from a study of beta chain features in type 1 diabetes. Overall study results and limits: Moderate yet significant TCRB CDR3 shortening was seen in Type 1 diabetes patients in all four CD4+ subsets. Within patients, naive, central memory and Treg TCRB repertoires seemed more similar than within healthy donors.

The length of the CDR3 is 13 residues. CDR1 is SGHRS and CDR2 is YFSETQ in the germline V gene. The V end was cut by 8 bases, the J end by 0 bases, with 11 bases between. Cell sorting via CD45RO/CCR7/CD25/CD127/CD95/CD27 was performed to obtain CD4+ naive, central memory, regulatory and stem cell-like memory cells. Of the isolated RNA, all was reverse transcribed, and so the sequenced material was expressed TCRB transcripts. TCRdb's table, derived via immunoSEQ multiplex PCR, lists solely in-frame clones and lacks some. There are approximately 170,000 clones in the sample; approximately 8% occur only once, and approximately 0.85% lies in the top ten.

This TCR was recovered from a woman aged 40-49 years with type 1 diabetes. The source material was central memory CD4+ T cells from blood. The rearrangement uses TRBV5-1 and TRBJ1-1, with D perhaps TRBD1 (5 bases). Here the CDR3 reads CASSADMNTEAFF. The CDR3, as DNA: TGCGCCAGTTCGGCGGACATGAACACTGAAGCTTTCTTT.